The 17 T cell receptor beta chains given below trace back to one sample, sequenced in a study of kidney transplant recipient with SARS-CoV-2 infection. One entry per CDR3 protein, called by TCRdb with MiXCR from the reads. The sample lists 200,000 to 300,000 distinct CDR3 sequences; more than 25% were seen once. The specimen was a blood sample, collected at baseline and around day 120 from a kidney transplant recipient. These receptors were obtained from a young adult male patient who had COVID-19 and was a kidney transplant recipient. Some T cells may possibly be graft donor cells.

Points on this clonotype: This may stem from a read error, because a much larger clone lies one nucleotide away. The chain employs TRBV2 and TRBJ1-4; 8 bases are a match to TRBD1. The CDR3 is made up of 17 amino acids. The germline gives CDR1 SNHLY, CDR2 FYNNEI. CDR3 protein: CASSFPRTGQTNEKLCF. In nucleotides, the CDR3 is TGTGCCAGCAGTTTCCCCCGGACAGGGCAAACTAATGAAAAACTGTGTTTT.

Note on this clonotype: A read error may be the cause here, since a much bigger clone is one base away. The rearrangement joins TRBV18 to TRBJ1-5, with TRBD1 matching over 7 bases. There are 13 residues in the CDR3. Germline assignment: CDR1 KGHSH and CDR2 LQKENI. Trimming at V came to 6 bases and at J to 9 bases, leaving 8 bases not matched to a gene. The CDR3 DNA follows: TGTGCCAGCTCGCAGGGGGAAGGTCGGCCCCAGCATTTT. Translating gives CASSQGEGRPQHF.

This clonotype was found many times. The rearrangement links TRBV20-1 to TRBJ1-1; D possibly corresponds to TRBD1 (6 bases). CDR3 length: 13 amino acids. Germline V gene lookup returns CDR1 DFQATT and CDR2 SNEGSKA (reference sequence). The V end was cut by 5 bases, the J end by 5 bases, with 15 bases between. The CDR3 nucleotides are TGCAGTGCTCCCCGTCAGGGGCGGACTGAAGCTTTCTTT. Encoded protein: CSAPRQGRTEAFF.

This clonotype came up many times. The V call is TRBV19, the J call TRBJ2-6; the match to TRBD1 covers 9 bases. V dropped 8 bases and J dropped 1; count of bases not matched to a gene: 6. The CDR3 is 16 amino acids. The germline gives CDR1 LNHDA, CDR2 SQIVND (reference sequence). In DNA form, the CDR3 reads TGTGCCAGTCGGGACAGGGTAGGGTCTGGGGCCAACGTCCTGACTTTC. Translating gives CASRDRVGSGANVLTF.

In this sample, this clonotype turned up many times. The V call is TRBV5-8, the J call TRBJ2-6; D gene unclear. V was clipped by 0 bases and J by 0 bases, with 4 bases between them. Per the germline V gene, CDR1 is SGHTS and CDR2 is YDEGEE. The CDR3 has 15 amino acids. In nucleotides, the CDR3 is TGTGCCAGCAGCTTGGCACCCTCTGGGGCCAACGTCCTGACTTTC. This codes for CASSLAPSGANVLTF.

This clonotype was observed many times. The chain has TRBV27 and TRBJ2-5; no reliable D call. The J call is in doubt because the DNA end fits TRBJ2-7 better. The CDR3 runs to 11 residues. In germline, CDR1 is MNHEY, CDR2 SMNVEV (reference sequence). In DNA, the CDR3 is TGTGCCAGCAGTTCTCCTTACGAGCAGTACTTC. Protein product: CASSSPYEQYF.

Note on this clonotype: This clone may be a read error of a much larger clone one base away. The missing conserved phenylalanine or tryptophan at the end of this CDR3 makes a read error likely. The chain employs TRBV5-1 and TRBJ1-6; weak D call: TRBD1 (6 bases). The CDR3 totals 18 residues. The germline V gene has CDR1 SGHRS and CDR2 YFSETQ. V gave up 2 bases and J gave up 3 bases, with 18 bases separating them. The CDR3 DNA sequence: TGCGCCAGCAGCTTAAGAGGCTTGGACAGTGACTATAATTCACCCCTCCACTCT. Its protein product is CASSLRGLDSDYNSPLHS.

This clonotype has ten or more counts. The V call is TRBV11-2, the J call TRBJ1-1; no reliable D call. The V gene's germline CDR1 is SGHAT and CDR2 FQNNGV. The CDR3 covers 15 residues. Trimming stripped 0 bases from V and 6 bases from J, with 14 bases between. The CDR3, as DNA: TGTGCCAGCAGCTTAGATCGGTGGCCTCGCCCTGAAGCTTTCTTT. Amino acid sequence: CASSLDRWPRPEAFF.

To note about this clonotype: A read error may explain this, as a much larger clone is one base away. The gene calls are TRBV7-4 and TRBJ1-2; D is unresolved. Trimming removed 7 bases at V and 4 bases at J, with 25 bases between. CDR1 and CDR2 (germline): SGHVT, SQSDAQ. The CDR3 has 17 amino acids. CDR3 in DNA: TGTGCCAGCAACAACGATTATTCAGCTCGAAAGACCTATGGCTACACCTTC. This codes for CASNNDYSARKTYGYTF.

Relative to its sample, this clonotype is medium-sized. CDR3 in amino acids: CSVADANGYTF. The CDR3, as DNA: TGCAGCGTGGCGGATGCGAATGGCTACACCTTC. The V gene is TRBV29-1, the J gene TRBJ1-2; D uncertain. This CDR3 region has 11 residues. Germline loops: CDR1 SQVTM, CDR2 ANQGSEA. The V and J ends lost 6 bases and 6 bases respectively, with 11 bases between them.

The chain uses TRBV9 and TRBJ2-6; 7 nucleotides match TRBD2. Germline lookup yields CDR1 SGDLS and CDR2 YYNGEE. CDR3 length: 17 residues. The V gene end was trimmed by 4 bases and the J gene end by 0 bases; junction bases not matched to a gene: 7. The CDR3: CASSLGGGSSGANVLTF. In DNA, the CDR3 is TGTGCCAGCAGCCTTGGGGGAGGGAGCTCTGGGGCCAACGTCCTGACTTTC. Supplemented by reference TRBV9 and TRBJ2-6, the full variable domain reads DSGVTQTPKHLITATGQRVTLRCSPRSGDLSVYWYQQSLDQGLQFLIQYYNGEERAKGNILERFSAQQFPDLHSELNLSSLELGDSALYFCASSLGGGSSGANVLTFGAGSRLTVL.

Points on this clonotype: A much larger clone lies one base from this, so it may be a read error. The rearrangement links TRBV7-2 to TRBJ1-2, with D unclear. This CDR3 spans 17 amino acids. Germline V CDR1 and CDR2: SGHTA, FQGNSA. Between the trimmed V and J ends, which lost 6 bases and 4 bases, there was a span of 24 bases. The CDR3 spells CASRMSARDGKTYGYTF. The CDR3 nucleotides read TGTGCCAGCAGAATGAGTGCCAGAGACGGAAAGACCTATGGCTACACCTTC.

This clonotype was detected only a few times. The DNA of the CDR3 is TGTGCCAGCAGTACTCAAGAGACCCAGTACTTC. This sequence encodes CASSTQETQYF. This chain uses TRBV6-8 with TRBJ2-7; D is ambiguous. The J call is doubtful: the DNA matches TRBJ2-5 better. The CDR3 contains 11 residues. Germline lookup yields CDR1 MNHGY and CDR2 SAAAGT.

This clonotype was detected many times. The V gene is TRBV8-2, the J gene TRBJ1-2. TRBV8-2 is a listed pseudogene. The CDR3 has 16 residues. The CDR3: CGSTNGDSRKTYGYTF. CDR3 coding DNA: TGTGGCAGTACAAACGGTGATAGCCGAAAGACCTATGGCTACACCTTC.

As to this clonotype: One end of the junction is discordant with germline, which a read error may explain. J is TRBJ2-5 and V is TRBV4-1; D not resolved. CDR1 and CDR2 from the germline V gene are MGHRA and YSYEKL. This CDR3 region has 13 residues. CDR3 sequence: CASSQQAREAQYF. The CDR3 DNA reads as TGCGCCAGCAGCCAACAGGCTCGAGAGGCCCAGTACTTC.

J is TRBJ2-1 and V is TRBV11-1, with 10 nucleotides matching TRBD2. The germline gives CDR1 SGHAT, CDR2 FQDESV (reference sequence). V gave up 5 bases and J gave up 8 bases; unmatched junction bases: 12. CDR3 length equals 16 residues. CDR3 amino acids: CASSGGLASRRDEQFF. CDR3 nucleotide sequence: TGTGCCAGCAGCGGGGGACTAGCGTCACGACGGGATGAGCAGTTCTTC.

This clonotype was counted a single time. Since a much larger clone is just one base distant, this may be a read error. The genes are TRBV10-2 and TRBJ1-2; the D is unclear. V was cut by 5 bases and J by 6 bases, with 25 bases left in between. Germline V lookup: CDR1 WSHSY, CDR2 SAAADI. The CDR3 is made up of 17 amino acids. This chain's CDR3 is CASSMVSTSRKTHGYTF. The CDR3, as DNA: TGCGCCAGCAGTATGGTAAGCACTTCTAGAAAGACCCATGGCTACACCTTC.